Below, 20 T cell receptor beta chains from the same sample are listed, as sequenced in a study of beta chain features in type 1 diabetes. Expressed TCRB transcripts got sequenced, as all isolated RNA was reverse transcribed. TCRdb's table, derived via immunoSEQ multiplex PCR, lists solely in-frame clones and lacks some. This table holds 970,000 or so clones, 15% to 20% found once. Specimen: naive CD4+ T cells from blood. These receptors originate from a woman younger than 35 in good health.

The CDR3 region has the DNA TGTGCCAGCAGTCCTTCCAGGGGCTGGGACGGGGAGCTGTTTTTT. Translating it yields CASSPSRGWDGELFF. The V gene is TRBV25-1, the J gene TRBJ2-2; a weak D match, TRBD1 (6 bases). Trimming shortened V by 5 bases and J by 7 bases, and 17 bases separated the two germline ends. This CDR3 is 15 amino acids long. Germline CDR1 reads MGHDK; CDR2 reads SYGVNS.

This chain links TRBV6-6 with TRBJ1-2; the match to TRBD1 covers 8 bases. Germline assignment: CDR1 MNHNY and CDR2 SVGAGI (reference sequence). With 7 bases clipped from V and 2 bases from J, the junction kept 9 bases outside the gene matches. CDR3 size: 15 residues. CDR3 DNA: TGTGCCAGCACCCCGGGACAGGTTGTCAACTATGGCTACACCTTC. It encodes CASTPGQVVNYGYTF.

The chain employs TRBV6-1 and TRBJ2-4; maybe TRBD2 (5 bases). Trimming shortened V by 5 bases and J by 4 bases, and 9 bases separated the two germline ends. The CDR3 has 13 amino acids. The germline V gene has CDR1 MNHNS and CDR2 SASEGT. CDR3 loop: CASSTGRKNIQYF. Here the CDR3 DNA reads TGTGCCAGCAGTACGGGAAGGAAAAACATTCAGTACTTC.

The chain is built from TRBV5-1 and TRBJ2-1; TRBD1 matches 8 bases. The CDR3 contains 15 residues. Trimming took 6 bases from V and 5 from J; bases not matched to a gene: 10. Germline CDR1 and CDR2: SGHRS and YFSETQ. CDR3 coding DNA: TGCGCCAGCAATCCTACGGGACAGGAGGACAATGAGCAGTTCTTC. As protein: CASNPTGQEDNEQFF.

This chain uses TRBV28 with TRBJ2-3; D not certain. Trimming took off 7 bases at V and 4 bases at J, with 9 bases between the two ends. This CDR3 has 12 amino acids. CDR1 is MDHEN and CDR2 is SYDVKM in the germline V gene. The CDR3 region has the DNA TGTGCCAGCACCGATCCTGCAGATACGCAGTATTTT. Its protein is CASTDPADTQYF. The full variable domain, with the rest looked up from reference TRBV28 and TRBJ2-3, is DVKVTQSSRYLVKRTGEKVFLECVQDMDHENMFWYRQDPGLGLRLIYFSYDVKMKEKGDIPEGYSVSREKKERFSLILESASTNQTSMYLCASTDPADTQYFGPGTRLTVL.

This clone was seen once. The chain combines TRBV28 with TRBJ1-2; the D gene is possibly TRBD1 (5 bases). The CDR3 has 15 amino acids. V lost 3 bases, J lost 8 bases, and 19 bases lay in between. CDR1 and CDR2 (germline): MDHEN, SYDVKM. The CDR3 here is CASSLGGTQNGGYTF. CDR3 nucleotide sequence: TGTGCCAGCAGTTTGGGAGGGACCCAAAACGGCGGCTACACCTTC.

V and J are TRBV29-1 and TRBJ1-1, with no clear D. The CDR3 covers 13 residues. The germline V gene has CDR1 SQVTM and CDR2 ANQGSEA. The ends were cut back, 3 bases at V and 2 bases at J, with 10 bases in the middle. The CDR3 nucleotides are TGCAGCGTTGATCAGAGGACTAACACTGAAGCTTTCTTT. This gives the protein CSVDQRTNTEAFF.

Regarding this clone: The same CDR3 is also encoded by other DNA sequences in this sample. The V and J genes are TRBV5-1 and TRBJ2-7; D uncertain. Germline lookup yields CDR1 SGHRS and CDR2 YFSETQ. V was pared by 0 bases and J by 3 bases, with 4 bases between. The CDR3 runs to 12 residues. CDR3 amino acids: CASSLVGYEQYF. For the CDR3, the DNA is TGCGCCAGCAGCTTGGTTGGCTACGAGCAGTACTTC.

V is TRBV10-3 and J is TRBJ2-7, with D perhaps TRBD2 (5 bases). This CDR3 has 12 residues. Germline V lookup: CDR1 ENHRY, CDR2 SYGVKD. V lost 7 bases, J lost 3 bases, and 10 bases lay in between. The chain's CDR3 is CAITGESYEQYF. The CDR3 DNA sequence: TGTGCCATCACTGGGGAGAGCTACGAGCAGTACTTC.

A few counts support this clone. The chain employs TRBV6-5 and TRBJ1-5; 8 nucleotides align to TRBD1. V dropped 4 bases and J dropped 2; count of bases not matched to a gene: 1. CDR3 length equals 14 residues. The germline gives CDR1 MNHEY, CDR2 SVGAGI. The CDR3 region has the DNA TGTGCCAGCAGTTTGACAGGGGGCAATCAGCCCCAGCATTTT. Protein: CASSLTGGNQPQHF.

This clone was observed a few times. This sample includes further DNA sequences coding for the same CDR3. The chain is built from TRBV27 and TRBJ1-1; 7 bases line up with TRBD1. Germline assignment: CDR1 MNHEY and CDR2 SMNVEV (reference sequence). The junction had 4 bases not matched to a gene; V was cut back by 5 bases and J by 1 base. The CDR3 contains 14 residues. CDR3 coding DNA: TGTGCCAGCAGTACCAGGACAGGGAACACTGAAGCTTTCTTT. As protein: CASSTRTGNTEAFF.

The chain carries TRBV7-2 and TRBJ2-7; D possibly corresponds to TRBD2 (5 bases). The CDR3 covers 14 residues. Trimming stripped 3 bases from V and 7 bases from J, with 16 bases between. Germline CDR1 is SGHTA and CDR2 is FQGNSA. The CDR3 reads CASSFTATRGEQYF. The CDR3 DNA reads TGTGCCAGCAGCTTTACCGCCACACGAGGGGAGCAGTACTTC.

The chain is built from TRBV7-2 and TRBJ2-6; no clear D. The length of the CDR3 is 16 residues. Germline CDR1 reads SGHTA; CDR2 reads FQGNSA. Trimming took off 1 base at V and 0 bases at J, with 7 bases between the two ends. DNA for the CDR3: TGTGCCAGCAGCTTAGAGATTGTCTCTGGGGCCAACGTCCTGACTTTC. Its translation is CASSLEIVSGANVLTF.

This clone was seen more than once but under ten times. The V gene is TRBV6-1, the J gene TRBJ2-1; 7 bases map to TRBD1. Germline-derived CDR1 and CDR2 are MNHNS and SASEGT. This CDR3 has 15 amino acids. Trimming at V came to 3 bases and at J to 7 bases, leaving 9 bases not matched to a gene. The CDR3 nucleotides read TGTGCCAGCAGTGATTACAGGGGATCCCGAAATGAGCAGTTCTTC. Translating it yields CASSDYRGSRNEQFF.

The chain is built from TRBV5-1 and TRBJ2-5; no firm D call. Trimming stripped 0 bases from V and 3 bases from J, with 6 bases between. Germline CDR1 SGHRS, CDR2 YFSETQ. The CDR3 is made up of 13 amino acids. CDR3 in DNA: TGCGCCAGCAGCTTGGGACACGAAGAGACCCAGTACTTC. This codes for CASSLGHEETQYF. The full variable domain, its missing parts supplied by reference TRBV5-1 and TRBJ2-5, is KAGVTQTPRYLIKTRGQQVTLSCSPISGHRSVSWYQQTPGQGLQFLFEYFSETQRNKGNFPGRFSGRQFSNSRSEMNVSTLELGDSALYLCASSLGHEETQYFGPGTRLLVL.

The rearrangement joins TRBV2 to TRBJ2-3; 7 bases are shared with TRBD2. Germline lookup yields CDR1 SNHLY and CDR2 FYNNEI. The CDR3 runs 14 residues. The junction had 7 bases not matched to a gene; V was cut back by 6 bases and J by 4 bases. The CDR3 region is CASRREGLSDTQYF. The CDR3 DNA follows: TGTGCCAGCAGAAGGGAGGGCCTATCAGATACGCAGTATTTT. Looking up the rest from reference TRBV2 and TRBJ2-3 gives the full variable domain: EPEVTQTPSHQVTQMGQEVILRCVPISNHLYFYWYRQILGQKVEFLVSFYNNEISEKSEIFDDQFSVERPDGSNFTLKIRSTKLEDSAMYFCASRREGLSDTQYFGPGTRLTVL.

This chain uses TRBV19 with TRBJ2-7; TRBD1 might be the D (7 bases). Trimming took off 11 bases at V and 4 bases at J, with 18 bases between the two ends. Germline lookup yields CDR1 LNHDA and CDR2 SQIVND (reference sequence). The CDR3 runs to 13 residues. CDR3 nucleotide sequence: TGTGCCTCCTCCGCGGGACAGCCTTACGAGCAGTACTTC. Residues: CASSAGQPYEQYF.

This clone appeared a few times. Other DNA sequences of this sample code for an identical CDR3. The chain links TRBV7-2 to TRBJ1-5, with D possibly being TRBD1 (5 bases). V was clipped by 2 bases and J by 5 bases, with 7 bases between them. CDR3 length: 13 residues. CDR1 is SGHTA and CDR2 is FQGNSA in the germline V gene. Written as DNA, the CDR3 is TGTGCCAGCAGCTTACAGGGTGATCAGCCCCAGCATTTT. It encodes CASSLQGDQPQHF.

This clone came up once. The V gene is TRBV11-2, the J gene TRBJ2-5; 8 nucleotides align to TRBD2. Germline V gene data show CDR1 as SGHAT and CDR2 as FQNNGV. The CDR3 has 17 residues. Unmatched junction bases numbered 14, after V lost 4 bases and J lost 4 bases. This chain's CDR3 is CASSSRLRGRTGETQYF. CDR3 in DNA: TGTGCCAGCAGCTCCAGACTGCGCGGGAGGACGGGAGAGACCCAGTACTTC.

This clone came up a few times. The V call is TRBV29-1, the J call TRBJ1-2; D gene ambiguous. Germline CDR1 is SQVTM and CDR2 is ANQGSEA. The V end was cut by 6 bases, the J end by 4 bases, with 15 bases between. The CDR3 is 13 residues long. The CDR3 nucleotides read TGCAGCGTCTACACTACCGGAGTCTATGGCTACACCTTC. Protein: CSVYTTGVYGYTF.